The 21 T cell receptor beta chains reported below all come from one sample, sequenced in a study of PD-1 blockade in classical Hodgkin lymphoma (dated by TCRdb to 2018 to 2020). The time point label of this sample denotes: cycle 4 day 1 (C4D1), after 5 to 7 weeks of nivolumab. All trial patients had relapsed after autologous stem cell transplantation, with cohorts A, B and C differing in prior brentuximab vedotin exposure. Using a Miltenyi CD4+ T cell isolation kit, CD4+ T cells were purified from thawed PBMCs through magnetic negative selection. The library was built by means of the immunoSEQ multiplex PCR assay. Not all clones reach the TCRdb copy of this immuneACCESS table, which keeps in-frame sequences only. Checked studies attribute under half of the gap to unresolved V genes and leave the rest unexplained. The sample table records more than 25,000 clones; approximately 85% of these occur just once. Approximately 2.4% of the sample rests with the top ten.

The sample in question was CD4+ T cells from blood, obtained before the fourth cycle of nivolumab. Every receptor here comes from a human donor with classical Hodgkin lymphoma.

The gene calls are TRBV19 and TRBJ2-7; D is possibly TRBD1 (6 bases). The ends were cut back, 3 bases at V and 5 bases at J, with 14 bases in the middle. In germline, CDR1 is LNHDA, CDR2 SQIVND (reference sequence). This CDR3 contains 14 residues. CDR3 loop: CASSITGLENEQYF. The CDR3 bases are TGTGCCAGTAGTATTACAGGGTTAGAGAACGAGCAGTACTTC.

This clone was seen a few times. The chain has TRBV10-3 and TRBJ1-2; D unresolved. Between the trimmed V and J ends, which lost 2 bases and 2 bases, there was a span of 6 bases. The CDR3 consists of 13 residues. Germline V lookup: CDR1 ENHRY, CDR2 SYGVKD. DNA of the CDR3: TGTGCCATCAGTGAGGCACAGAACTATGGCTACACCTTC. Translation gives CAISEAQNYGYTF.

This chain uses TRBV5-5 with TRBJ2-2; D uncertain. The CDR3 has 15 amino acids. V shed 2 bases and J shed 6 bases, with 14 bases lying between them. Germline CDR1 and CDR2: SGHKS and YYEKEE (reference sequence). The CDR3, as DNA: TGTGCCAGCAGCTTTTTTCCCCAGTCCCCCGGGGAGCTGTTTTTT. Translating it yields CASSFFPQSPGELFF.

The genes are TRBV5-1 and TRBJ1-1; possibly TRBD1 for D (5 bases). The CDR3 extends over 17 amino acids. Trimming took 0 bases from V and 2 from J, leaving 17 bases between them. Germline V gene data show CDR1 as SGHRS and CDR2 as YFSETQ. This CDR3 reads CASSLGATRRGNTEAFF. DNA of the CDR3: TGCGCCAGCAGCTTGGGGGCCACTCGAAGGGGTAACACTGAAGCTTTCTTT.

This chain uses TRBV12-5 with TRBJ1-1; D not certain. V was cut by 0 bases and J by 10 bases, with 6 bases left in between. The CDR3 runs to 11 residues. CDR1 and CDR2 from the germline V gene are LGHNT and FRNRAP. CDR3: CASGLVRGAFF. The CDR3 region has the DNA TGTGCTAGTGGTTTGGTACGAGGAGCTTTCTTT.

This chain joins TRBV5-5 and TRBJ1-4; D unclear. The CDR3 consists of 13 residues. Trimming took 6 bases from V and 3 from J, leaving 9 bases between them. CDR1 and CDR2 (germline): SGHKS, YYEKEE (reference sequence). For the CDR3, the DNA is TGTGCCAGCAATAGGGTCCCTAATGAAAAACTGTTTTTT. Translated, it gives CASNRVPNEKLFF. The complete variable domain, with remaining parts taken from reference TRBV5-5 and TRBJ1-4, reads DAGVTQSPTHLIKTRGQQVTLRCSPISGHKSVSWYQQVLGQGPQFIFQYYEKEERGRGNFPDRFSARQFPNYSSELNVNALLLGDSALYLCASNRVPNEKLFFGSGTQLSVL.

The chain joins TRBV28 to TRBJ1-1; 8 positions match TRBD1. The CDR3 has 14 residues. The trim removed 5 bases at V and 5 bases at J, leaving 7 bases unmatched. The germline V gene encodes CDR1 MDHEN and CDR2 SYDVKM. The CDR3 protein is CASSPPTGGTEAFF. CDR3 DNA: TGTGCCAGCAGTCCTCCTACAGGGGGTACTGAAGCTTTCTTT.

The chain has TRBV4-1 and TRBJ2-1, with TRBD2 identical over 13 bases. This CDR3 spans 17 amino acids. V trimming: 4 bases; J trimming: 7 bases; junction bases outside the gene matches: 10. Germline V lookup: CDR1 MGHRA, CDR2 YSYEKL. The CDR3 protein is CASSPGLAGPSGNEQFF. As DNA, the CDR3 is TGCGCCAGCAGCCCGGGACTAGCGGGACCCAGTGGGAATGAGCAGTTCTTC.

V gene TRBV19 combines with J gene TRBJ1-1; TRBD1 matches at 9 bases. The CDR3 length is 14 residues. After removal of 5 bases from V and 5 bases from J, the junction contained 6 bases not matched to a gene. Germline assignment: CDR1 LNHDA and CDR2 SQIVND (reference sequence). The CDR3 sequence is CASSQTGGYTEAFF. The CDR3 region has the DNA TGTGCCAGTAGTCAAACAGGGGGCTATACTGAAGCTTTCTTT.

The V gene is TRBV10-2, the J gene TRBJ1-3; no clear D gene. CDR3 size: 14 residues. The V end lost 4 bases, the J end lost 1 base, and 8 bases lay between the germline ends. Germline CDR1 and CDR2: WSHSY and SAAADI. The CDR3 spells CASSVAESGNTIYF. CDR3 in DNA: TGCGCCAGCAGTGTGGCAGAATCTGGAAACACCATATATTTT.

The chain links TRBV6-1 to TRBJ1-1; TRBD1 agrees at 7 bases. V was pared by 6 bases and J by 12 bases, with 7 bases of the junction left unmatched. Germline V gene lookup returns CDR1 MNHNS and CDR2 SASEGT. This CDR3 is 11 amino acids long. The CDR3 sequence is CASREQGRTFF. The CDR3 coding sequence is TGTGCCAGCAGGGAACAGGGGCGTACTTTCTTT.

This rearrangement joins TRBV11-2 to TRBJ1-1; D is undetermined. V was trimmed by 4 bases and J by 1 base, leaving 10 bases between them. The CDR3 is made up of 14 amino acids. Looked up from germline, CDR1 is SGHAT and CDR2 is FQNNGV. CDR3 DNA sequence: TGTGCCAGCAGCTCGTTCGCAGAGAACACTGAAGCTTTCTTT. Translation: CASSSFAENTEAFF.

The CDR3 DNA reads TGTGCCAGCACCCCGGACTGGGATGGGGACAATGAGCAGTTCTTC. This sequence encodes CASTPDWDGDNEQFF. The genes are TRBV28 and TRBJ2-1, with D perhaps TRBD2 (5 bases). CDR1 and CDR2 (germline): MDHEN, SYDVKM. The CDR3 is made up of 15 amino acids. Trimming left V 7 bases short and J 5 bases short, with 18 bases between.

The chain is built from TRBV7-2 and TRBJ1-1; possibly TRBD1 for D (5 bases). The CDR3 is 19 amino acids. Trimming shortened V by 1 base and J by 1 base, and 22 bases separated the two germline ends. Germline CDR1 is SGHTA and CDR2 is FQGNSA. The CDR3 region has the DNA TGTGCCAGCAGCTTAGTCAAGGGGAAACTGTTGAACAGGAACACTGAAGCTTTCTTT. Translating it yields CASSLVKGKLLNRNTEAFF.

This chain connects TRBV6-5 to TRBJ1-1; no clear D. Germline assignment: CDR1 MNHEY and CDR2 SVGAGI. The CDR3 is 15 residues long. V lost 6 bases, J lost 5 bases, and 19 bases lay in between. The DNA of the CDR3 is TGTGCCAGCAGCTCACCACATCCGACGCTTACTGAAGCTTTCTTT. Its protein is CASSSPHPTLTEAFF.

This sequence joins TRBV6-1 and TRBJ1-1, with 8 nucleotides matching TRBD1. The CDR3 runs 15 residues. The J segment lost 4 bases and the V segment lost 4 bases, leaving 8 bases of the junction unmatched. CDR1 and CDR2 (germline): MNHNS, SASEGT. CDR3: CASSAGGVFLTEAFF. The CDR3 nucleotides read TGTGCCAGCAGTGCAGGGGGCGTCTTTCTCACTGAAGCTTTCTTT.

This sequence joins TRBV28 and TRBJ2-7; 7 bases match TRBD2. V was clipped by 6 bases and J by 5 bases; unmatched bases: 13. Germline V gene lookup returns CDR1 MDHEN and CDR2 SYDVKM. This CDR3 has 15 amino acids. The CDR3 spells CASSRTVAGVNEQYF. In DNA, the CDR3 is TGTGCCAGCAGCCGAACGGTGGCGGGAGTGAACGAGCAGTACTTC.

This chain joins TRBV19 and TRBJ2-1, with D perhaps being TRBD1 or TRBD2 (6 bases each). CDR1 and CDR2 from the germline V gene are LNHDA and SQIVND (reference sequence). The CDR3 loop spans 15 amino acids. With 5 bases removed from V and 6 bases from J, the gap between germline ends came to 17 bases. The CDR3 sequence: CASSPQWGAANEQFF. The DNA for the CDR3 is TGTGCCAGTAGTCCCCAGTGGGGGGCCGCCAATGAGCAGTTCTTC.

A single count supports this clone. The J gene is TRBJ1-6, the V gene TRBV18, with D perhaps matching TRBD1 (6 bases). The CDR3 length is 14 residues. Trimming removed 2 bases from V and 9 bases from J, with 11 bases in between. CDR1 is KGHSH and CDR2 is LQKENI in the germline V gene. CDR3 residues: CASSPEGGLSPLHF. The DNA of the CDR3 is TGTGCCAGCTCACCAGAAGGGGGACTTTCACCCCTCCACTTT. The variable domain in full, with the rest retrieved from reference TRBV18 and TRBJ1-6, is NAGVMQNPRHLVRRRGQEARLRCSPMKGHSHVYWYRQLPEEGLKFMVYLQKENIIDESGMPKERFSAEFPKEGPSILRIQQVVRGDSAAYFCASSPEGGLSPLHFGNGTRLTVT.

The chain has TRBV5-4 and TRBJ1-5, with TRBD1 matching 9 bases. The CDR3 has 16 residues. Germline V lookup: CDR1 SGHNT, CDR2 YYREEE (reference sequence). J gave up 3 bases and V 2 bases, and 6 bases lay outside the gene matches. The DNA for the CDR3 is TGTGCCAGCAGCTTAAACAGGGGGCGTATCAATCAGCCCCAGCATTTT. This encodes CASSLNRGRINQPQHF.

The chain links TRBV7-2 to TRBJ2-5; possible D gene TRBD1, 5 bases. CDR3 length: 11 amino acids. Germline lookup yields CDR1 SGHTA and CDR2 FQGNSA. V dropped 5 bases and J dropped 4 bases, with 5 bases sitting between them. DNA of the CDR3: TGTGCCAGCAGCCAGGGAGAGACCCAGTACTTC. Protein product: CASSQGETQYF.